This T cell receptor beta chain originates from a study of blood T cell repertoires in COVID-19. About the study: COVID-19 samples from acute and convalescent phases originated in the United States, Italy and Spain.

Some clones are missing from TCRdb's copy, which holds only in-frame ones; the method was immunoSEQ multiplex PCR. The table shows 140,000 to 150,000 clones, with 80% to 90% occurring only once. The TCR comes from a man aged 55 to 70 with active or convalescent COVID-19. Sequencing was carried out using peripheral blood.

CDR3 coding DNA: TGTGCCAGCAGCCAAGCCAGGGGCGGCCAAGGGAGCAATGAGCAGTTCTTC. Protein product: CASSQARGGQGSNEQFF. The gene calls are TRBV4-2 and TRBJ2-1, with a tentative D call TRBD1 (6 bases). Trimming cost V 1 base and J 6 bases, with 19 bases left between them. In germline, CDR1 is LGHNA, CDR2 YNFKEQ. This CDR3 has 17 residues.